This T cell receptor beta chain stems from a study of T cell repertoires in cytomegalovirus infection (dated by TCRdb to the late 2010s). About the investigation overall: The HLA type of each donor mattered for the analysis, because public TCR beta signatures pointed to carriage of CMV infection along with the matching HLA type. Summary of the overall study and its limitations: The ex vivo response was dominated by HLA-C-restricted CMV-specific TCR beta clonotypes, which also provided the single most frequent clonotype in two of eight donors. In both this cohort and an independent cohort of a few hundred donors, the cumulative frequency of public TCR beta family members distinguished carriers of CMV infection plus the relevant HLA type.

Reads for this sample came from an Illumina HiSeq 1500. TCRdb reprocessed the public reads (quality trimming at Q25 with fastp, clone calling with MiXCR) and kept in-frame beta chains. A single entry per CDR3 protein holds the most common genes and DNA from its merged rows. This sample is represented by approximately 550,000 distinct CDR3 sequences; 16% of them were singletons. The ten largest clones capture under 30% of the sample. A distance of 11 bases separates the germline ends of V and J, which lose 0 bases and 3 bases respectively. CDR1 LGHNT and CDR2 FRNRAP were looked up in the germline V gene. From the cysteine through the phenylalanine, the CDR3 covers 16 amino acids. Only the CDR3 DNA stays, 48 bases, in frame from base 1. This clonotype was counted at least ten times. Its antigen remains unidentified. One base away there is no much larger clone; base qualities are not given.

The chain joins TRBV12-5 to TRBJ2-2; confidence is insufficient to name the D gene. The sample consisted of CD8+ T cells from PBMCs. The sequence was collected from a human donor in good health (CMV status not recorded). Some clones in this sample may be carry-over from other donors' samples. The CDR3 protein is CASGLVPLEYTGELFF. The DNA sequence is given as TGTGCTAGTGGTTTGGTGCCGTTAGAGTACACCGGGGAGCTGTTTTTT. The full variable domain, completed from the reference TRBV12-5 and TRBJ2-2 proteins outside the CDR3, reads DARVTQTPRHKVTEMGQEVTMRCQPILGHNTVFWYRQTMMQGLELLAYFRNRAPLDDSGMPKDRFSAEMPDATLATLKIQPSEPRDSAVYFCASGLVPLEYTGELFFGEGSRLTVL.